This is a list of T cell receptor beta chains from one sample in a study of T cell responses to AZD1222 COVID-19 vaccine. Assay: immunoSEQ multiplex PCR; the TCRdb copy retains only in-frame clones and omits some. This repertoire shows 200,000 to 250,000 clones, around 94% found once; its top ten account for over 1.5%. The sample was peripheral blood, taken 28 days after the second dose of the MenACWY control vaccine. The receptors were gathered from an adult who received the MenACWY meningococcal vaccine as a control. Both conserved end residues are part of each CDR3. Each record gives: CDR3 protein, CDR3 DNA, J gene, clone size, D gene, V gene. The D gene is left open where the match is weak. Clone sizes are given selectively: once, few, many, or a class where the clone is expanded.

cdr3_aa: CASSLVGGSSDTQYF
cdr3_nt: TGTGCCAGCAGCTTGGTAGGCGGGAGTTCGGATACGCAGTATTTT
j_call: TRBJ2-3
clone_size: -
d_call: TRBD2
v_call: TRBV5-4

cdr3_aa: CASSIGRDTSHTIYF
cdr3_nt: TGTGCCAGTAGTATAGGCCGGGACACCTCGCACACCATATATTTT
j_call: TRBJ1-3
clone_size: -
d_call: -
v_call: TRBV19

cdr3_aa: CASSLDAGFEYEQYF
cdr3_nt: TGTGCTAGCAGCTTAGACGCCGGGTTTGAATACGAGCAGTACTTC
j_call: TRBJ2-7
clone_size: -
d_call: -
v_call: TRBV7-7

cdr3_aa: CASSRQGANTEAFF
cdr3_nt: TGTGCCAGCAGCCGTCAGGGAGCGAACACTGAAGCTTTCTTT
j_call: TRBJ1-1
clone_size: -
d_call: -
v_call: TRBV11-2

cdr3_aa: CSVSLRDTYYNEQFF
cdr3_nt: TGCAGCGTTTCACTCCGAGACACCTACTACAATGAGCAGTTCTTC
j_call: TRBJ2-1
clone_size: -
d_call: -
v_call: TRBV29-1

cdr3_aa: CASTPGGGNTEAFF
cdr3_nt: TGTGCCAGCACCCCTGGAGGGGGGAACACTGAAGCTTTCTTT
j_call: TRBJ1-1
clone_size: -
d_call: -
v_call: TRBV28

cdr3_aa: CASSLVAIGTGVNGELFF
cdr3_nt: TGTGCCAGCAGCTTAGTTGCCATCGGGACAGGGGTGAACGGGGAGCTGTTTTTT
j_call: TRBJ2-2
clone_size: -
d_call: TRBD1
v_call: TRBV11-3

cdr3_aa: CASSTGTINIQYF
cdr3_nt: TGTGCCAGCAGTACCGGGACCATAAACATTCAGTACTTC
j_call: TRBJ2-4
clone_size: -
d_call: -
v_call: TRBV6-5

cdr3_aa: CASSTPGHRLLMNTEAFF
cdr3_nt: TGTGCCAGCAGCACCCCGGGACATAGACTTTTGATGAACACTGAAGCTTTCTTT
j_call: TRBJ1-1
clone_size: -
d_call: -
v_call: TRBV21-1

cdr3_aa: CASSSDRVQETQYF
cdr3_nt: TGTGCCAGCAGCTCTGACCGCGTCCAAGAGACCCAGTACTTC
j_call: TRBJ2-5
clone_size: -
d_call: -
v_call: TRBV7-9

cdr3_aa: CASNRRLDTDTQYF
cdr3_nt: TGTGCCAGTAATCGGCGGCTAGACACAGATACGCAGTATTTT
j_call: TRBJ2-3
clone_size: -
d_call: -
v_call: TRBV19

cdr3_aa: CASSLRTGGYEQYF
cdr3_nt: TGTGCCAGCAGCCTTCGGACAGGGGGCTACGAGCAGTACTTC
j_call: TRBJ2-7
clone_size: once
d_call: TRBD1
v_call: TRBV9

cdr3_aa: CASSLYRENYGYTF
cdr3_nt: TGTGCCAGCAGCCTGTACAGGGAAAACTATGGCTACACCTTC
j_call: TRBJ1-2
clone_size: -
d_call: -
v_call: TRBV7-8

cdr3_aa: CASSQTSGTDQETQYF
cdr3_nt: TGTGCCAGCTCTCAAACTAGCGGGACGGACCAAGAGACCCAGTACTTC
j_call: TRBJ2-5
clone_size: -
d_call: TRBD2
v_call: TRBV18

cdr3_aa: CASSVGGGGGGETQYF
cdr3_nt: TGTGCCAGCAGCGTAGGAGGAGGGGGAGGCGGGGAGACCCAGTACTTC
j_call: TRBJ2-5
clone_size: -
d_call: -
v_call: TRBV9

cdr3_aa: CASSLSPRSEQYF
cdr3_nt: TGTGCCAGCAGCTTATCCCCCAGGAGTGAGCAGTACTTC
j_call: TRBJ2-7
clone_size: -
d_call: -
v_call: TRBV7-6

cdr3_aa: CASSLFGYSNQPQHF
cdr3_nt: TGTGCCAGCAGTTTATTTGGGTATAGCAATCAGCCCCAGCATTTT
j_call: TRBJ1-5
clone_size: -
d_call: -
v_call: TRBV27

cdr3_aa: CSAGGSGTGELFF
cdr3_nt: TGCAGCGCCGGTGGGAGTGGCACCGGGGAGCTGTTTTTT
j_call: TRBJ2-2
clone_size: -
d_call: -
v_call: TRBV29-1

cdr3_aa: CASSETPGQFEKLFF
cdr3_nt: TGTGCCAGCAGTGAAACTCCGGGGCAGTTTGAAAAACTGTTTTTT
j_call: TRBJ1-4
clone_size: once
d_call: -
v_call: TRBV2

cdr3_aa: CASSLGGYNQPQHF
cdr3_nt: TGTGCCAGCAGCTTAGGGGGGTACAATCAGCCCCAGCATTTT
j_call: TRBJ1-5
clone_size: -
d_call: -
v_call: TRBV7-9

cdr3_aa: CASPHGANVLTF
cdr3_nt: TGTGCCAGCCCGCATGGGGCCAACGTCCTGACTTTC
j_call: TRBJ2-6
clone_size: -
d_call: -
v_call: TRBV19

cdr3_aa: CASSLDRQGLYGYTF
cdr3_nt: TGTGCCAGCAGCTTGGATAGACAGGGTCTCTATGGCTACACCTTC
j_call: TRBJ1-2
clone_size: -
d_call: TRBD1
v_call: TRBV7-9

cdr3_aa: CATSGTGNNYGYTF
cdr3_nt: TGTGCCACATCCGGGACAGGGAACAACTATGGCTACACCTTC
j_call: TRBJ1-2
clone_size: -
d_call: TRBD1
v_call: TRBV10-3

cdr3_aa: CASSLERKTRISYNEQFF
cdr3_nt: TGTGCCAGCAGTTTAGAGAGGAAAACGAGGATCTCCTACAATGAGCAGTTCTTC
j_call: TRBJ2-1
clone_size: -
d_call: -
v_call: TRBV27

cdr3_aa: CATGPGTVKQETQYF
cdr3_nt: TGTGCCACCGGACCCGGGACAGTAAAACAAGAGACCCAGTACTTC
j_call: TRBJ2-5
clone_size: -
d_call: TRBD1
v_call: TRBV6-1

cdr3_aa: CASSEMLGGGSYGYTF
cdr3_nt: TGTGCCAGCAGTGAAATGTTGGGGGGGGGTAGCTATGGCTACACCTTC
j_call: TRBJ1-2
clone_size: -
d_call: -
v_call: TRBV6-1

cdr3_aa: CASSIQPAPGEQFF
cdr3_nt: TGTGCCAGTAGTATTCAGCCAGCTCCCGGTGAGCAGTTCTTC
j_call: TRBJ2-1
clone_size: -
d_call: -
v_call: TRBV19

cdr3_aa: CASSLGSTDTQYF
cdr3_nt: TGTGCCAGCAGTTTAGGCAGCACAGATACGCAGTATTTT
j_call: TRBJ2-3
clone_size: -
d_call: -
v_call: TRBV12-3/TRBV12-4

cdr3_aa: CASSAGQGLTGPNSPLHF
cdr3_nt: TGTGCCAGCAGTGCAGGACAGGGGTTGACGGGGCCGAATTCACCCCTCCACTTT
j_call: TRBJ1-6
clone_size: -
d_call: TRBD1
v_call: TRBV6-1

cdr3_aa: CASSDPGTGGGLEQYF
cdr3_nt: TGTGCCAGTAGTGACCCCGGGACAGGTGGGGGTCTGGAGCAGTACTTC
j_call: TRBJ2-7
clone_size: -
d_call: TRBD1
v_call: TRBV19

cdr3_aa: CAWSVHLGLAGVNEQFF
cdr3_nt: TGTGCCTGGAGTGTACATCTTGGACTAGCGGGAGTAAATGAGCAGTTCTTC
j_call: TRBJ2-1
clone_size: -
d_call: TRBD2
v_call: TRBV30

cdr3_aa: CASSAPGTGATDEQFF
cdr3_nt: TGTGCCAGCAGCGCACCCGGGACAGGGGCGACCGATGAGCAGTTCTTC
j_call: TRBJ2-1
clone_size: -
d_call: TRBD1
v_call: TRBV13

cdr3_aa: CATSDSEGQYEQYF
cdr3_nt: TGTGCCACCAGTGATTCCGAGGGACAGTACGAGCAGTACTTC
j_call: TRBJ2-7
clone_size: -
d_call: TRBD1
v_call: TRBV24-1

cdr3_aa: CASSPHGVAGGYQETQYF
cdr3_nt: TGTGCCAGCAGTCCCCATGGGGTAGCGGGGGGGTACCAAGAGACCCAGTACTTC
j_call: TRBJ2-5
clone_size: once
d_call: TRBD2
v_call: TRBV27

cdr3_aa: CASSSTGNGYTF
cdr3_nt: TGCGCCAGCAGCTCGACAGGGAATGGCTACACCTTC
j_call: TRBJ1-2
clone_size: -
d_call: TRBD1
v_call: TRBV5-1

cdr3_aa: CASSYGGGSAGYTF
cdr3_nt: TGTGCCAGCAGTTATGGGGGGGGATCAGCTGGCTACACCTTC
j_call: TRBJ1-2
clone_size: -
d_call: -
v_call: TRBV6-5

cdr3_aa: CASSELGGTEQFF
cdr3_nt: TGTGCCAGCAGTGAACTGGGGGGGACGGAGCAGTTCTTC
j_call: TRBJ2-1
clone_size: -
d_call: TRBD2
v_call: TRBV6-4

cdr3_aa: CASSQTAGGGYNEQFF
cdr3_nt: TGTGCCAGCAGCCAGACCGCAGGGGGGGGTTACAATGAGCAGTTCTTC
j_call: TRBJ2-1
clone_size: -
d_call: -
v_call: TRBV4-2

cdr3_aa: CASTSSRSSYGYTF
cdr3_nt: TGTGCCAGCACCTCTTCTAGGTCGTCCTATGGCTACACCTTC
j_call: TRBJ1-2
clone_size: -
d_call: -
v_call: TRBV6-5

cdr3_aa: CASSQESSGEVGEQFF
cdr3_nt: TGCGCCAGCAGCCAAGAATCGAGCGGGGAAGTAGGTGAGCAGTTCTTC
j_call: TRBJ2-1
clone_size: -
d_call: TRBD2
v_call: TRBV4-1

cdr3_aa: CASQVTGSETQYF
cdr3_nt: TGTGCCAGCCAGGTAACAGGTTCGGAGACCCAGTACTTC
j_call: TRBJ2-5
clone_size: -
d_call: -
v_call: TRBV5-8

cdr3_aa: CASSRGQGARIGESPLHF
cdr3_nt: TGTGCCAGCAGCCGGGGACAGGGGGCGCGAATAGGAGAATCACCCCTCCACTTT
j_call: TRBJ1-6
clone_size: -
d_call: TRBD1
v_call: TRBV9

cdr3_aa: CASSFAGIGYTF
cdr3_nt: TGTGCCAGCAGCTTTGCAGGGATTGGCTACACCTTC
j_call: TRBJ1-2
clone_size: once
d_call: -
v_call: TRBV5-6